This section outlines one T cell receptor (beta chain) sequence together with its context. Its specificity is unknown. The data are from a study of PD-1 blockade in classical Hodgkin lymphoma. Study outcomes and limitations: Prior to therapy, complete responders displayed diversity much like that of newly diagnosed patients. Repertoire difference causes, possibly disease activity or prior therapy, remain undefined. CD4+ TCR diversity climbed significantly by C4D1, unlike CD8+ TCR diversity.

This CDR3 has 14 amino acids. Trimming took 0 bases from V and 7 from J; bases not matched to a gene: 1. The V gene's germline CDR1 is SEHNR and CDR2 FQNEAQ (reference sequence). Using immunoSEQ multiplex PCR, the repertoire was profiled, and TCRdb retains in-frame clones only, with some absent. Here the sample spans 50,000 or so clones, roughly 73% being singletons. Exposure to brentuximab vedotin varied, and each patient had relapsed following autologous stem cell transplantation. Best responses were complete response, partial response or progressive disease. Sequenced material: peripheral blood mononuclear cells (PBMCs), taken before the second cycle of nivolumab. The chain joins TRBV7-9 to TRBJ2-7; 12 bases agree with TRBD2. This clonotype originated in a human donor with classical Hodgkin lymphoma. CDR3 amino acids: CASSLAGLAGEQYF. For the CDR3, the DNA is TGTGCCAGCAGCTTAGCCGGACTAGCGGGAGAGCAGTACTTC.